This TCR beta chain was obtained from a study of T-cell memory formation after mild COVID-19. General study results and limits: For second-wave clones that peaked at day 37, SARS-CoV-2 specificity went unverified. Contracting clones, day 15 to 85, had balanced CD4/CD8, and later expanders favored CD4+. Memory sampled before infection contained some responding clones, suggesting cross-reactive memory joined.

In regard to this clonotype: Its antigen is not identified.

With constant-segment primers, 5'RACE yielded cDNA libraries of TCR alpha and TCR beta that carried sample barcodes and UMIs. A single record per CDR3 protein comes from TCRdb applying MiXCR to the 5' RACE reads. This table has more than 150,000 distinct CDR3 sequences, around 10% appearing once. CDR1 SGHTA and CDR2 FQGNSA come from the germline V gene. The CDR3 is 14 residues long. The V gene end was trimmed by 1 base and the J gene end by 8 bases; junction bases not matched to a gene: 3. The J gene is TRBJ1-3, the V gene TRBV7-2; 9 bases are shared with TRBD1. Sample: PBMCs or a T cell subset sorted from them (not recorded which). This TCR was recovered from a young man who had mild COVID-19 (a few samples of this study predate the infection). Cell type and time point are not known. The CDR3 DNA is TGTGCCAGCAGCTTAGGTGGGACAGGGCACACCATATATTTT. Translated: CASSLGGTGHTIYF.